These T cell receptor beta chains were read from a single sample in a study of cytomegalovirus exposure and HLA in healthy donors. The method was immunoSEQ multiplex PCR; TCRdb's version includes in-frame clones alone and lacks a portion of them. This sample has some 160,000 clones, with around 82% found just once. Sequenced input: PBMCs. Receptors originate from a man aged 60 to 69 in good health and CMV-seronegative. Both conserved end residues are part of each CDR3. The order of the fields is V gene, D gene, J gene, clone size, CDR3 protein, CDR3 DNA. The D gene is left open where the match is weak. Size values are once, few and many counts, or a class for expanded clones, and some rows have none.

>TRBV7-2|TRBD1|TRBJ2-1|few
CASSLGQGRNEQFF
TGTGCCAGCAGCTTGGGACAGGGGAGGAATGAGCAGTTCTTC
>TRBV5-4|.|TRBJ2-3|once
CASSLVSAADTQYF
TGTGCCAGCAGCTTGGTCTCAGCGGCAGATACGCAGTATTTT
>TRBV14|TRBD2|TRBJ2-7|.
CASSHRTSSEQYF
TGTGCCAGCAGCCATAGGACTAGCTCCGAGCAGTACTTC
>TRBV2|TRBD2|TRBJ2-2|.
CASSRPGTSGGANTGELFF
TGTGCCAGCAGTCGTCCCGGGACTAGCGGGGGGGCGAACACCGGGGAGCTGTTTTTT
>TRBV5-1|.|TRBJ1-1|.
CASSSGTRNTEAFF
TGCGCCAGCAGCTCCGGGACAAGGAACACTGAAGCTTTCTTT
>TRBV7-8|TRBD1|TRBJ2-7|.
CASSLVGTGRNEQYF
TGTGCCAGCAGCTTAGTAGGGACAGGGCGCAACGAGCAGTACTTC
>TRBV7-9|TRBD2|TRBJ2-1|.
CASSSASGSKNEQFF
TGTGCCAGCAGCTCCGCTAGCGGGAGTAAGAATGAGCAGTTCTTC
>TRBV28|.|TRBJ2-7|.
CASSFSGASAYEQYF
TGTGCCAGCAGTTTTTCTGGGGCGTCCGCCTACGAGCAGTACTTC
>TRBV5-1|.|TRBJ1-1|.
CASSLTSTGNTEAFF
TGCGCCAGCAGCTTGACCTCGACAGGGAACACTGAAGCTTTCTTT
>TRBV6-1|.|TRBJ2-7|.
CASSESGAGSYEQYF
TGTGCCAGCAGTGAAAGTGGGGCTGGGTCCTACGAGCAGTACTTC
>TRBV6-5|.|TRBJ1-3|.
CASRGPGNTIYF
TGTGCCAGCAGGGGGCCTGGAAACACCATATATTTT
>TRBV28|.|TRBJ1-2|.
CASSLERGIDYGYTF
TGTGCCAGCAGTTTAGAACGGGGGATAGACTATGGCTACACCTTC
>TRBV27|.|TRBJ1-5|few
CASSLLGGQPQHF
TGTGCCAGCAGTTTATTAGGGGGACAGCCCCAGCATTTT
>TRBV19|TRBD2|TRBJ2-3|.
CASSMRGTGRGLAAGADTQYF
TGTGCCAGTAGTATGAGGGGGACAGGGAGGGGACTAGCGGCCGGAGCAGATACGCAGTATTTT
>TRBV30|TRBD2|TRBJ2-7|few
CAWSSLAGSFQYF
TGTGCCTGGAGTTCACTAGCGGGAAGTTTTCAGTACTTC
>TRBV29-1|TRBD2|TRBJ2-7|.
CSVLQSGRSYEQYF
TGCAGCGTTTTACAAAGCGGGAGATCGTACGAGCAGTACTTC
>TRBV4-3|TRBD2|TRBJ2-1|.
CASSQGWLAGENEQFF
TGCGCCAGCAGCCAAGGGTGGCTAGCGGGAGAGAATGAGCAGTTCTTC
>TRBV1|.|TRBJ2-2|.
CTSSQDGHVEAFANTGELFF
TGCACCAGCAGCCAAGATGGACACGTCGAAGCGTTCGCGAACACCGGGGAGCTGTTTTTT
>TRBV14|.|TRBJ1-2|.
CASSQVGGGTYGYTF
TGTGCCAGCAGCCAAGTCGGTGGGGGGACGTACGGCTACACCTTC
>TRBV12-5|TRBD2|TRBJ2-5|.
CASGPPGGETQYF
TGTGCTAGTGGACCCCCGGGGGGGGAGACCCAGTACTTC
>TRBV6-5|TRBD2|TRBJ2-5|.
CASSYAGLVSETQYF
TGTGCCAGCAGTTACGCGGGACTAGTAAGTGAGACCCAGTACTTC
>TRBV2|.|TRBJ2-1|.
CASSGYREIEQFF
TGTGCCAGCAGCGGTTACAGGGAGATTGAGCAGTTCTTC
>TRBV28|TRBD1|TRBJ1-3|few
CASSSSGQGVDTIYF
TGTGCCAGCAGTTCCTCGGGACAGGGGGTCGACACCATATATTTT
>TRBV30|.|TRBJ2-5|.
CAWSVGGQETQYF
TGTGCCTGGAGTGTAGGCGGGCAAGAGACCCAGTACTTC
>TRBV29-1|.|TRBJ2-1|.
CSVPDNLLYNEQFF
TGCAGCGTTCCGGACAACCTCCTTTACAATGAGCAGTTCTTC
>TRBV2|.|TRBJ1-1|.
CASIRQVSAFF
TGTGCCAGCATTAGACAGGTTTCGGCTTTCTTT
>TRBV7-9|.|TRBJ1-2|.
CASSLGLSGDYTF
TGTGCCAGCAGCTTGGGACTGTCCGGGGACTACACCTTC
>TRBV25-1|TRBD1|TRBJ1-2|.
CASTLPPWDRAIDGYTF
TGTGCCAGCACCCTCCCGCCTTGGGACAGGGCGATCGATGGCTACACCTTC
>TRBV30|TRBD2|TRBJ2-5|.
CAWNAGGRETQYF
TGTGCCTGGAATGCGGGAGGGAGAGAGACCCAGTACTTC
>TRBV7-9|.|TRBJ2-7|.
CASSLVGGAYEQYF
TGTGCCAGCAGCTTAGTAGGGGGGGCCTACGAGCAGTACTTC
>TRBV9|TRBD2|TRBJ2-3|.
CASSRGLAGGTDTQYF
TGTGCCAGCAGCCGGGGACTAGCGGGGGGCACAGATACGCAGTATTTT
>TRBV27|.|TRBJ2-5|.
CASSPSGVGGWVGETQYF
TGTGCCAGCAGTCCATCGGGGGTAGGCGGGTGGGTCGGCGAGACCCAGTACTTC
>TRBV28|TRBD1|TRBJ2-7|.
CASSSLRDRVSYEQYF
TGTGCCAGCAGTTCACTCCGGGACAGGGTTTCCTACGAGCAGTACTTC
>TRBV6-6|.|TRBJ1-4|.
CASRRDGNENEKLFF
TGTGCCAGCAGACGCGACGGGAATGAGAATGAAAAACTGTTTTTT
>TRBV29-1|.|TRBJ2-1|.
CSVAASGYNEQFF
TGCAGCGTAGCAGCCTCAGGATACAATGAGCAGTTCTTC
>TRBV27|TRBD2|TRBJ2-5|.
CASSFRVPGTSGGQETQYF
TGTGCCAGCAGTTTCAGGGTCCCCGGGACTAGCGGGGGCCAAGAGACCCAGTACTTC
>TRBV5-4|TRBD2|TRBJ2-7|.
CASSSGTRLSYEQYF
TGTGCCAGCAGCTCCGGGACTAGGCTCTCCTACGAGCAGTACTTC
>TRBV15|TRBD1|TRBJ1-2|.
CATSREGQGYGYTF
TGTGCCACCAGCAGGGAAGGACAGGGCTATGGCTACACCTTC
>TRBV2|TRBD1|TRBJ1-2|few
CASSNGDRDYGYTF
TGTGCCAGCAGCAACGGGGACAGGGATTATGGCTACACCTTC
>TRBV5-1|TRBD1|TRBJ1-6|.
CASSLDRSSYNSPLHF
TGCGCCAGCAGCCTGGACAGGAGCTCCTATAATTCACCCCTCCACTTT
>TRBV12-2|.|TRBJ2-7|few
CASRFRTSGAYEQYF
TGTGCAAGTCGCTTTAGGACTAGCGGGGCCTACGAGCAGTACTTC
>TRBV5-6|.|TRBJ1-3|.
CASSLARETGNTIYF
TGTGCCAGCAGCCTCGCCAGGGAAACTGGAAACACCATATATTTT
>TRBV7-6|.|TRBJ2-5|.
CASSPGSGTQYF
TGTGCCAGCAGCCCCGGCTCGGGGACCCAGTACTTC
>TRBV7-9|TRBD1|TRBJ1-5|.
CASSLGGGQVNQPQHF
TGTGCCAGCAGCTTAGGGGGGGGACAGGTGAATCAGCCCCAGCATTTT
>TRBV29-1|.|TRBJ1-1|.
CSGRQTNTEAFF
TGCAGCGGTAGACAGACGAACACTGAAGCTTTCTTT
>TRBV19|TRBD1|TRBJ1-1|.
CASSDRANTEAFF
TGTGCCAGTAGTGACAGGGCAAACACTGAAGCTTTCTTT
>TRBV28|TRBD1|TRBJ2-5|.
CASSRTGGNYQETQYF
TGTGCCAGCAGCCGGACAGGGGGCAATTACCAAGAGACCCAGTACTTC
>TRBV4-3|TRBD2|TRBJ2-7|.
CASSQDVGLAGGTGEQYF
TGCGCCAGCAGCCAAGATGTGGGCCTAGCGGGAGGAACGGGCGAGCAGTACTTC
>TRBV5-1|TRBD1|TRBJ2-3|.
CASRTGGFADTQYF
TGCGCCAGCAGGACAGGGGGCTTCGCAGATACGCAGTATTTT
>TRBV7-9|TRBD1|TRBJ1-2|.
CASSTGDGYPF
TGTGCCAGCAGCACAGGGGATGGCTACCCCTTC
>TRBV7-9|.|TRBJ1-2|.
CASSLGTGVGGYTF
TGTGCCAGCAGCTTAGGAACCGGGGTTGGCGGCTACACCTTC
>TRBV7-6|TRBD2|TRBJ2-2|.
CAGSLRAGTSGRAGTGELFF
TGTGCCGGCAGTTTGCGCGCCGGGACTAGCGGGAGGGCCGGTACCGGGGAGCTGTTTTTT